This T cell receptor (beta chain) stems from a study of T cells after yellow fever vaccination. The V segment lost 6 bases and the J segment 0 bases; nucleotides outside the gene matches: 5. The germline CDR1 and CDR2 sequences are DFQATT and SNEGSKA (reference sequence). This CDR3 is built from 14 residues. This clonotype was counted only a few times. TCRdb re-called the 5' RACE reads with MiXCR, one entry per CDR3 protein. The table lists 500,000 to 700,000 distinct CDR3 sequences, over 15% of them singletons. This sequence was found in a young man who received the YFV17D yellow fever vaccine. The V gene is TRBV20-1, the J gene TRBJ2-1; TRBD1 aligns across 7 bases. The input for sequencing was PBMCs, taken 15 days after the yellow fever booster vaccination. CDR3 sequence reads: CSAKRTGSYNEQFF. The CDR3 DNA is TGCAGTGCAAAACGGACAGGCTCCTACAATGAGCAGTTCTTC.